Presented here are 17 T cell receptor beta chains from one specimen sequenced in a study of cytomegalovirus exposure and HLA in healthy donors. Profiled with immunoSEQ multiplex PCR; TCRdb holds only in-frame clones, not every one. The repertoire holds about 160,000 clones, with roughly 91% as singletons. Material: PBMCs. The receptors come from a man aged 18-30 years in good health and CMV-seropositive.

V usage is TRBV29-1 and J usage is TRBJ2-1; 9 bases map to TRBD2. V lost 0 bases, J lost 12 bases, and 6 bases stayed unmatched. CDR1 is SQVTM, CDR2 ANQGSEA, per germline. There are 13 residues in the CDR3. CDR3 residues: CSVEDRGGRGQFF. The CDR3 bases are TGCAGCGTTGAAGATCGCGGCGGGAGGGGGCAGTTCTTC.

V and J are TRBV28 and TRBJ2-7, with 9 bases fitting TRBD2. This CDR3 is built from 21 residues. V lost 4 bases to trimming and J lost 2 bases; unmatched junction nucleotides: 24. Germline V gives CDR1 MDHEN, CDR2 SYDVKM. The CDR3 loop is CASSSTGLGGRAGSMAYEQYF. The CDR3, as DNA: TGTGCCAGCAGTTCTACAGGGCTTGGCGGGAGGGCCGGGTCGATGGCCTACGAGCAGTACTTC.

In its sample, this clone was seen a few times. The chain couples TRBV28 to TRBJ1-2, with 9 positions matching TRBD1. The V gene's germline CDR1 is MDHEN and CDR2 SYDVKM. The trim removed 6 bases at V and 4 bases at J, leaving 3 bases unmatched. The CDR3 is 13 amino acids. CDR3 loop: CASSWTGVYGYTF. The CDR3 bases are TGTGCCAGCAGCTGGACAGGGGTCTATGGCTACACCTTC.

The V call is TRBV28, the J call TRBJ1-2; D is unclear. This CDR3 region has 11 residues. Germline CDR1 reads MDHEN; CDR2 reads SYDVKM. V was trimmed by 9 bases and J by 5 bases, leaving 10 bases between them. The CDR3 DNA reads TGTGCCAGTCTCGCAGGTTATGGCTACACCTTC. As protein: CASLAGYGYTF.

The chain couples TRBV6-1 to TRBJ1-5; D might be TRBD1 (5 bases). CDR3 length: 15 residues. With 2 bases removed from V and 7 bases from J, the gap between germline ends came to 15 bases. Germline lookup yields CDR1 MNHNS and CDR2 SASEGT. In DNA form, the CDR3 reads TGTGCCAGCAGTGAAAGTCGTGGGGGAGGACAGCCCCAGCATTTT. Translating gives CASSESRGGGQPQHF.

This clone was recorded a few times. The chain carries TRBV2 and TRBJ1-4; tentative D call: TRBD1 (6 bases). The V end lost 6 bases, the J end lost 8 bases, and 13 bases lay between the germline ends. CDR1 and CDR2 from the germline V gene are SNHLY and FYNNEI. The CDR3 loop spans 13 amino acids. CDR3 DNA sequence: TGTGCCAGCAGAGGACAGTCCCGGGAAAAACTGTTTTTT. This translates into CASRGQSREKLFF.

This chain links TRBV11-2 with TRBJ2-3; TRBD1 is a possible D gene (5 bases). The CDR3 covers 15 residues. V lost 0 bases and J lost 2, with 9 bases in between. Germline assignment: CDR1 SGHAT and CDR2 FQNNGV. This chain's CDR3 is CASSLEKGYTDTQYF. For the CDR3, the DNA is TGTGCCAGCAGCTTAGAGAAGGGGTACACAGATACGCAGTATTTT.

The chain is built from TRBV12-5 and TRBJ2-3; 9 nucleotides match TRBD1. Germline V gives CDR1 LGHNT, CDR2 FRNRAP. With V trimmed by 5 bases and J by 2 bases, 5 bases remained unmatched. The CDR3 spans 15 residues. This CDR3 reads CASGTGGRDTDTQYF. As DNA, the CDR3 is TGTGCTAGTGGTACAGGGGGCAGGGACACAGATACGCAGTATTTT.

This rearrangement joins TRBV6-1 to TRBJ2-7; 12 bases are shared with TRBD1. J gave up 5 bases and V 1 base, and 3 bases lay outside the gene matches. Germline V lookup: CDR1 MNHNS, CDR2 SASEGT. The CDR3 totals 15 residues. As DNA, the CDR3 is TGTGCCAGCAGTGAAGGGGACAGGGGGCTGGACGAGCAGTACTTC. This encodes CASSEGDRGLDEQYF.

CDR3 in DNA: TGTGCCAGCAGTTTGGGACTCTCTCTTTTCTACGAGCAGTACTTC. Its translation: CASSLGLSLFYEQYF. The genes are TRBV6-6 and TRBJ2-7, with a possible D match to TRBD2 (6 bases). Germline CDR1 is MNHNY and CDR2 is SVGAGI (reference sequence). The length of the CDR3 is 15 residues. Trimming stripped 4 bases from V and 3 bases from J, with 16 bases between.

This chain links TRBV14 with TRBJ1-5; 10 nucleotides agree with TRBD1. The CDR3 covers 14 residues. CDR1 is SGHDN, CDR2 FVKESK, per germline. J lost 7 bases, V lost 4 bases, and 4 bases had no gene match. This CDR3 reads CASSLTGGAQPQHF. The CDR3 DNA follows: TGTGCCAGCAGCCTGACAGGGGGCGCGCAGCCCCAGCATTTT.

This sequence joins TRBV19 and TRBJ1-2, with a weak D call TRBD1 (5 bases). V was cut by 3 bases and J by 4 bases, with 15 bases left in between. The CDR3 is 15 amino acids. Germline CDR1 reads LNHDA; CDR2 reads SQIVND (reference sequence). The CDR3 here is CASSMKPGDGYGYTF. The DNA for the CDR3 is TGTGCCAGTAGTATGAAACCGGGGGACGGCTATGGCTACACCTTC.

This chain joins TRBV28 and TRBJ2-5, with 9 bases that match TRBD1. There are 16 residues in the CDR3. The junction had 12 bases not matched to a gene; V was cut back by 4 bases and J by 6 bases. The V gene's germline CDR1 is MDHEN and CDR2 SYDVKM. The CDR3 region has the DNA TGTGCCAGCAGTTCGGTCGGGACAGGGTTTTTCAAGACCCAGTACTTC. It translates to CASSSVGTGFFKTQYF.

A remark on this clone: An end of the junction differs from the germline gene, which may be a read error. The chain recombines TRBV7-7 with TRBJ2-1; 7 bases fit TRBD2. This CDR3 contains 17 residues. The germline gives CDR1 SSHAT, CDR2 FNYEAQ (reference sequence). CDR3 loop: CASSLPRDYPSYNEQFF. In DNA, the CDR3 is TGTGCTAGCAGCTTACCCCGGGACTACCCCTCCTACAATGAGCAGTTCTTC.

This clone is a singleton in its sample. J is TRBJ2-2 and V is TRBV6-1; TRBD2 is a possible D gene (7 bases). The CDR3 is made up of 15 amino acids. V was cut by 11 bases and J by 3 bases, with 19 bases left in between. The germline CDR1 and CDR2 sequences are MNHNS and SASEGT. The CDR3: CALTVGAGDTGELFF. The CDR3 bases are TGTGCCCTTACGGTGGGGGCGGGAGACACCGGGGAGCTGTTTTTT.

This clone was detected a few times. The chain joins TRBV4-1 to TRBJ2-7; 8 nucleotides agree with TRBD1. Germline trimming cut 3 bases from V and 3 bases from J; bases unmatched to any gene: 7. Germline values: CDR1 MGHRA, CDR2 YSYEKL. This CDR3 spans 15 amino acids. The CDR3 DNA reads as TGCGCCAGCAGCCATCCGGAGACAGGGGACTACGAGCAGTACTTC. The encoded protein is CASSHPETGDYEQYF.

This clone was found a few times. The V gene is TRBV4-1, the J gene TRBJ2-1, with TRBD2 matching 7 bases. The CDR3 is 15 residues long. Per germline, CDR1 MGHRA and CDR2 YSYEKL. The trim removed 4 bases at V and 12 bases at J, leaving 15 bases unmatched. In nucleotides, the CDR3 is TGCGCCAGCAGCCCTATCGGGAGGCCCAATTACGGGCAGTTCTTC. Its protein product is CASSPIGRPNYGQFF.